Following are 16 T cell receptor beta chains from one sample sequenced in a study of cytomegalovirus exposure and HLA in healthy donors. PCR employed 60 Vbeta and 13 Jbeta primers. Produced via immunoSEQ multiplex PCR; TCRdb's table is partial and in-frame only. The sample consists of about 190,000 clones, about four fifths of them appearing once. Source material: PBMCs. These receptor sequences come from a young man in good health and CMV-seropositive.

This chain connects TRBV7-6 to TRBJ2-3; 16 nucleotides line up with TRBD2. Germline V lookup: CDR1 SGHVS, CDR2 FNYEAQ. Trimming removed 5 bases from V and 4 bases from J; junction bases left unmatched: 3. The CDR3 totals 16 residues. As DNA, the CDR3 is TGTGCCAGCAGCCCGGGACTAGCGGGGGGGGCAGATACGCAGTATTTT. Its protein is CASSPGLAGGADTQYF.

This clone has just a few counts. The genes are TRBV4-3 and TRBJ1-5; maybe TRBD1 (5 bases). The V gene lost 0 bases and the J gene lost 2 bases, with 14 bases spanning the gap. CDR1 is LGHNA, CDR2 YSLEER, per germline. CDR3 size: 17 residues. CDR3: CASSQDRVGIGNQPQHF. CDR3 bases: TGCGCCAGCAGCCAAGACAGGGTAGGTATCGGCAATCAGCCCCAGCATTTT.

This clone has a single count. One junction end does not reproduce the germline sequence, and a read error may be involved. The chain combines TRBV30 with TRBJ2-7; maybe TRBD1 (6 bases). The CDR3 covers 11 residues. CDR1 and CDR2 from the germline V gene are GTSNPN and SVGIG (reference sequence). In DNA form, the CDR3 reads TGTGCCTGGAGTTCTGGGGGCTCGCTTGACTTC. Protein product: CAWSSGGSLDF.

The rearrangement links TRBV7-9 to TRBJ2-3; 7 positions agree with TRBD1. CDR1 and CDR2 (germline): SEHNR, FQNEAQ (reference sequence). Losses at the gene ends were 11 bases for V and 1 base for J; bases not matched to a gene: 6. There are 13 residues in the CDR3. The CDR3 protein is CADGQDGTDTQYF. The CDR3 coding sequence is TGTGCCGATGGACAGGATGGCACAGATACGCAGTATTTT.

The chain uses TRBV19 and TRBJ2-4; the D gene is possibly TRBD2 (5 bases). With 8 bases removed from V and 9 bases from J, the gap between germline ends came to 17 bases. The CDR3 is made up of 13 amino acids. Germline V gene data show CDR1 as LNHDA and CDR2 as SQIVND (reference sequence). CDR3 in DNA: TGTGCCAGTCCGGCTCCGGACGAGGGCATTCAGTACTTC. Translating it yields CASPAPDEGIQYF. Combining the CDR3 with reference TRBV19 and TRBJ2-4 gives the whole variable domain DGGITQSPKYLFRKEGQNVTLSCEQNLNHDAMYWYRQDPGQGLRLIYYSQIVNDFQKGDIAEGYSVSREKKESFPLTVTSAQKNPTAFYLCASPAPDEGIQYFGAGTRLSVL.

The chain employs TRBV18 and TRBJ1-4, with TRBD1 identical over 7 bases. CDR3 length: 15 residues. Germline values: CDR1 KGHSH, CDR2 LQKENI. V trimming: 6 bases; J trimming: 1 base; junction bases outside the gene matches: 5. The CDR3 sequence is CASSRRQGTNEKLFF. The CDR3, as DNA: TGTGCCAGCTCCCGACGACAGGGAACTAATGAAAAACTGTTTTTT.

The CDR3 protein is CASSLQTGAGQPQHF. CDR3 DNA: TGCGCCAGCAGCCTTCAAACAGGGGCGGGTCAGCCCCAGCATTTT. The rearrangement uses TRBV4-3 and TRBJ1-5; 7 bases are a match to TRBD1. The CDR3 length is 15 residues. The germline CDR1 and CDR2 sequences are LGHNA and YSLEER. V lost 4 bases and J lost 6; bases outside the gene matches: 9.

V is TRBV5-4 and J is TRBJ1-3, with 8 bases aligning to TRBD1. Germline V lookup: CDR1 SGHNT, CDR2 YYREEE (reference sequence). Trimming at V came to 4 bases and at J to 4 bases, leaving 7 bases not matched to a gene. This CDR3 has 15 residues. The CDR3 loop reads CASSLPGGSGNTIYF. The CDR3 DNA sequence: TGTGCCAGCAGCCTACCAGGGGGCTCCGGAAACACCATATATTTT.

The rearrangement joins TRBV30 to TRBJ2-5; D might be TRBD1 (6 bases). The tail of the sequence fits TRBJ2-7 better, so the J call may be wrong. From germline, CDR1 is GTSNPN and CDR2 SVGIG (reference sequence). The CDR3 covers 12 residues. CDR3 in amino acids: CAWSPDSYEQYF. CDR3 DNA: TGTGCCTGGAGTCCGGACAGCTACGAGCAGTACTTC.

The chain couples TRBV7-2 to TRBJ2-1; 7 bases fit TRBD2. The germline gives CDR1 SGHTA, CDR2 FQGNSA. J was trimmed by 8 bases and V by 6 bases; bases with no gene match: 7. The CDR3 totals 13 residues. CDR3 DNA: TGTGCCAGCAGTCGGGGAGGGTATGATGAGCAGTTCTTC. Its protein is CASSRGGYDEQFF.

In nucleotides, the CDR3 is TGTGCCACCTTTAGGACAAATCAAGAGACCCAGTACTTC. Its protein is CATFRTNQETQYF. This chain joins TRBV28 and TRBJ2-5; D might be TRBD1 (5 bases). CDR1 is MDHEN, CDR2 SYDVKM, per germline. This CDR3 comprises 13 residues. V dropped 10 bases and J dropped 2 bases, with 14 bases sitting between them.

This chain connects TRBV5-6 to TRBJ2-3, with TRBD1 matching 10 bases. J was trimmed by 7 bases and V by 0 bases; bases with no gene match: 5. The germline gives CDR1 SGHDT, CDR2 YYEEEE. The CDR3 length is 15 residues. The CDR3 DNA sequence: TGTGCCAGCAGCTTGGGACAGGGGGCGCGGTATACGCAGTATTTT. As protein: CASSLGQGARYTQYF.

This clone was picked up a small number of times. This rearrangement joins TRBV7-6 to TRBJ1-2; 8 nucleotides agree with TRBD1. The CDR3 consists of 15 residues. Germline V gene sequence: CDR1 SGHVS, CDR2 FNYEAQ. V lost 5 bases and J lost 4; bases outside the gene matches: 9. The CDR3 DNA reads TGTGCCAGCAGCCAACAGACAGGGGTATCCTATGGCTACACCTTC. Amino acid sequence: CASSQQTGVSYGYTF.

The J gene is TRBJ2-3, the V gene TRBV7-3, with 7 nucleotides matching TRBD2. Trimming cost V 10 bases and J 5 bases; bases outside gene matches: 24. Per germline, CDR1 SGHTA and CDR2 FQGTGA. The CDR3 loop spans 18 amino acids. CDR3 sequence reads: CANNPSYYWRELGDTQYF. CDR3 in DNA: TGTGCCAACAATCCCTCGTACTACTGGCGGGAGCTCGGAGATACGCAGTATTTT.

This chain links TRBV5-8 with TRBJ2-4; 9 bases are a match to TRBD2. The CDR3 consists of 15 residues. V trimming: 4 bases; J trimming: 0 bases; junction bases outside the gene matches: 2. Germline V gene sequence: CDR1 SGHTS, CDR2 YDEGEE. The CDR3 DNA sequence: TGTGCCAGCAGCCTTAGCGGGGGAGCCAAAAACATTCAGTACTTC. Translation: CASSLSGGAKNIQYF.

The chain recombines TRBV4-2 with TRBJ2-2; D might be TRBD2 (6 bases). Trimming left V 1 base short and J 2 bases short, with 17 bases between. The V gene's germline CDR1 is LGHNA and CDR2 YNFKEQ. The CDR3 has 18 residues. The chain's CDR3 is CASSQAGELAANTGELFF. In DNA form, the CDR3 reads TGTGCCAGCAGCCAAGCGGGGGAGCTAGCTGCAAACACCGGGGAGCTGTTTTTT.